The 16 T cell receptor beta chains below come from one sample, sequenced in a study of shared clonotypes between healthy human individuals. TCRdb's copy holds only in-frame clones and misses some; the assay was immunoSEQ multiplex PCR. Of more than 1.2 million clones in the sample, approximately 98.5% were seen once. The sample comprised naive CD4+ T cells sorted from blood. Documented subset: CD45RA+ positively selected. The receptors were sampled from a man aged 25 to 40 in good health.

V and J are TRBV19 and TRBJ1-4; 7 bases are shared with TRBD1. The germline V gene has CDR1 LNHDA and CDR2 SQIVND (reference sequence). J was trimmed by 4 bases and V by 3 bases; bases with no gene match: 2. This CDR3 has 14 residues. CDR3 loop: CASSIRDSNEKLFF. The CDR3 DNA sequence: TGTGCCAGTAGTATCCGGGACAGTAATGAAAAACTGTTTTTT.

The chain is built from TRBV7-8 and TRBJ2-7, with D possibly called TRBD1 or TRBD2 (5 bases each). Looked up from germline, CDR1 is SGHVS and CDR2 is FQNEAQ. V lost 0 bases and J lost 4, with 13 bases in between. The CDR3 covers 15 residues. The CDR3 spells CASSLAGTILYEQYF. The CDR3 DNA is TGTGCCAGCAGCTTAGCCGGGACGATCTTATACGAGCAGTACTTC.

A single count supports this clone. This specimen includes other DNA sequences encoding the same CDR3. V gene TRBV18 combines with J gene TRBJ2-5; 10 bases align to TRBD1. V dropped 4 bases and J dropped 2; count of bases not matched to a gene: 1. This CDR3 is built from 14 residues. Germline V lookup: CDR1 KGHSH, CDR2 LQKENI. The DNA for the CDR3 is TGTGCCAGCTCACGGGGACAGGGGCAAGAGACCCAGTACTTC. It specifies CASSRGQGQETQYF.

The chain recombines TRBV4-1 with TRBJ1-2; 7 bases line up with TRBD1. Germline loops: CDR1 MGHRA, CDR2 YSYEKL. This CDR3 is 16 amino acids long. Losses at the gene ends were 1 base for V and 6 bases for J; bases not matched to a gene: 11. CDR3 nucleotide sequence: TGCGCCAGCAGCCAAGTTCAGAACAGGGGCGAAAATGGCTACACCTTC. Amino acids: CASSQVQNRGENGYTF.

The chain joins TRBV5-1 to TRBJ1-2; TRBD1 might be the D (5 bases). The CDR3 consists of 16 residues. V gave up 3 bases and J gave up 4 bases, with 19 bases separating them. Germline V gene sequence: CDR1 SGHRS, CDR2 YFSETQ. CDR3 in DNA: TGCGCCAGCAGCTACGTCCACTCGGGGGGAAGCTATGGCTACACCTTC. It encodes CASSYVHSGGSYGYTF.

The chain employs TRBV2 and TRBJ2-5; D is unresolved. The germline V and J ends were trimmed by 7 bases and 2 bases, with 2 bases remaining between them. The germline V gene has CDR1 SNHLY and CDR2 FYNNEI. The CDR3 is made up of 10 amino acids. The CDR3 nucleotides read TGTGCCAGCATACAAGAGACCCAGTACTTC. This sequence encodes CASIQETQYF.

Turning to this clone: Other DNA variants within this sample encode the same CDR3. The V call is TRBV5-5, the J call TRBJ2-7, with D perhaps matching TRBD2 (5 bases). CDR1 is SGHKS and CDR2 is YYEKEE in the germline V gene (reference sequence). V was trimmed by 4 bases and J by 2 bases, leaving 10 bases between them. This CDR3 has 13 residues. CDR3 loop: CASSRGRTYEQYF. The CDR3 DNA reads as TGTGCCAGCAGCCGGGGAAGGACCTACGAGCAGTACTTC.

V gene TRBV7-9 combines with J gene TRBJ2-1, with a weak D call TRBD2 (6 bases). This CDR3 has 14 amino acids. V was clipped by 5 bases and J by 6 bases, with 14 bases between them. Germline CDR1 is SEHNR and CDR2 is FQNEAQ (reference sequence). The CDR3 reads CASSARLVTNEQFF. As DNA, the CDR3 is TGTGCCAGCAGCGCCAGACTAGTTACCAATGAGCAGTTCTTC.

The chain employs TRBV5-6 and TRBJ2-2; D not certain. Germline CDR1 reads SGHDT; CDR2 reads YYEEEE. The ends were cut back, 0 bases at V and 5 bases at J, with 8 bases in the middle. The CDR3 is made up of 14 amino acids. CDR3 protein: CASSLVKFTGELFF. CDR3 nucleotides: TGTGCCAGCAGCTTGGTAAAGTTTACCGGGGAGCTGTTTTTT.

As to this clone: The sample holds other DNA sequences that translate to the same CDR3. The CDR3 region has the DNA TGTGCCAGCAGGGGGAATTCCTACGAGCAGTACTTC. Its protein is CASRGNSYEQYF. The genes are TRBV6-1 and TRBJ2-7, with no clear D. The CDR3 spans 12 residues. Germline V gene sequence: CDR1 MNHNS, CDR2 SASEGT. The V and J ends lost 6 bases and 1 base respectively, with 7 bases between them.

J is TRBJ1-5 and V is TRBV28; 10 bases fit TRBD1. With V trimmed by 5 bases and J by 5 bases, 12 bases remained unmatched. In germline, CDR1 is MDHEN, CDR2 SYDVKM. CDR3 length equals 17 residues. Here the CDR3 DNA reads TGTGCCAGCAGTCCACAGACAGGGGGCTCGGCGCATCAGCCCCAGCATTTT. Its translation: CASSPQTGGSAHQPQHF.

V gene TRBV7-3 combines with J gene TRBJ2-5; D perhaps matches TRBD2 (5 bases). Per the germline V gene, CDR1 is SGHTA and CDR2 is FQGTGA. V was clipped by 2 bases and J by 1 base, with 5 bases between them. The CDR3 spans 13 residues. The CDR3 region is CASSLRGQETQYF. The CDR3 DNA sequence: TGTGCCAGCAGCTTACGGGGCCAAGAGACCCAGTACTTC.

This rearrangement joins TRBV5-6 to TRBJ2-1, with 13 nucleotides matching TRBD2. Germline CDR1 is SGHDT and CDR2 is YYEEEE. The CDR3 covers 14 residues. The J segment lost 12 bases and the V segment lost 3 bases, leaving 6 bases of the junction unmatched. Here the CDR3 DNA reads TGTGCCAGCAGCTACGGGACTAGCGGGATGGGGCAGTTCTTC. This codes for CASSYGTSGMGQFF.

The table lists this clone with a count of one. This same CDR3 is encoded by further DNA sequences in the sample. V and J are TRBV5-4 and TRBJ2-5; 13 bases fit TRBD2. Germline values: CDR1 SGHNT, CDR2 YYREEE (reference sequence). V lost 2 bases and J lost 1; bases outside the gene matches: 2. This CDR3 spans 16 amino acids. CDR3 nucleotides: TGTGCCAGCAGCTTACGACTAGCGGGAGGCCAAGAGACCCAGTACTTC. It translates to CASSLRLAGGQETQYF.

On this clone: One base away lies a much larger clone, so this may be a sequencing read error. Distinct nucleotide sequences in the sample also encode this CDR3. J is TRBJ2-7 and V is TRBV28; TRBD1 matches 7 bases. CDR1 is MDHEN, CDR2 SYDVKM, per germline. The CDR3 is 13 amino acids. V lost 5 bases to trimming and J lost 2 bases; unmatched junction nucleotides: 3. In nucleotides, the CDR3 is TGTGCCAGCAGTCCGGGACAGACCTACGAGCAGTACTTC. Amino acids: CASSPGQTYEQYF.

The chain uses TRBV15 and TRBJ1-1; perhaps TRBD1 as D (6 bases). Germline CDR1 reads LNHNV; CDR2 reads YYDKDF (reference sequence). Trimming pared 1 base from V and 3 bases from J, leaving 9 bases between. The CDR3 is made up of 14 amino acids. The CDR3 DNA sequence: TGTGCCACCAGCAGAGGACAGGCGGACACTGAAGCTTTCTTT. Translated, it gives CATSRGQADTEAFF.